This T cell receptor (beta chain) was identified during a study of human T cells and chemical hapten exposure listed by TCRdb under 2021. With regard to the full study: For sensitization, 2% DPC in acetone was applied to a roughly 2 cm by roughly 2 cm area of upper inner arm skin. Blood samples were taken from patients before sensitization (week 0) and then at 2, 6 and about 24 weeks after DPC sensitization. The study tracked peripheral blood TCR repertoire changes in vivo during primary and secondary sensitization to the hapten diphenylcyclopropenone (DPC) in alopecia patients. Some 29 alopecia patients gave blood for TCR sequencing at one to four time points (pre-sensitization, 2, 6 and 24 weeks). Alopecia areata with under or over 50% scalp involvement, alopecia totalis and alopecia universalis were represented in the patient cohort, which was mostly female. Patch testing was done on the upper back using Finn chambers containing 0.01% DPC, and results were scored after 6 days according to International Contact Dermatitis Research Group standards. Both TCR alpha and TCR beta chains were sequenced from each blood RNA sample. The libraries were sequenced as a pool, and the TCR yield per sample differed mostly because of small variations in library volumes within the pool. Throughout the study period of around 25 weeks, patients also received therapeutic DPC doses to the scalp every week. Summary of the overall study and its limitations: Expanded TCRs formed significantly more large CDR3 similarity clusters than pre-sensitization or healthy control sets, consistent with antigen-driven responses. Repeated subsampling changed both the strength of the expansion versus patch-test correlation and the threshold at which the correlation became significant. DPC sensitization did not change how many TCRs were above 1 in 1000 frequency, and no evidence was found of alterations in global repertoire structure. Patch test score was positively correlated with the number of PT1 expanded TCRs, with significance at thresholds 8, 16 and 32 but not at 4. Alopecia, a presumed autoimmune disease, was present in all patients, so the immune response of the patients might differ from that of healthy individuals.

The table lists this clonotype with a few counts. The antigen it recognizes is unknown. Per-nucleotide qualities are absent, and no much larger clonotype sits a single base away. CDR1 DFQATT and CDR2 SNEGSKA are derived from the germline V gene (reference sequence). The CDR3 runs 12 residues from the cysteine to the phenylalanine. Of all the DNA, just the CDR3 is kept, 36 bases in frame from base 1. Trimming leaves V shorter by 5 bases and J shorter by 8 bases, with the junction holding 7 bases beyond the gene matches. The sample's time point label, decoded: pre-sensitization, week 0. The label giving this sample's treatment or condition can be read as: therapeutic diphenylcyclopropenone sensitization with weekly scalp DPC. Unfractionated whole blood was collected in Tempus Blood RNA tubes, and total RNA was extracted from that blood. At every patch-test visit, the blood draw took place before the patch test was put on. To be eligible, patients had to be aged 18 to 70, diagnosed with alopecia and judged suitable for DPC therapy, while pregnant patients were excluded.

Libraries were prepared through RACE. The instrument was a NextSeq 500. During library preparation, unique molecular identifiers were attached to individual cDNA molecules so that TCRs could be counted quantitatively and reproducibly. In the original analysis: Samples had a median of roughly 87,000 TCRs, with a range from roughly 20,000 to 690,600. V, J and CDR3 annotation of the TCR reads was carried out using the Decombinator software suite. Every sample was subsampled to the same number of TCRs (28,000) for the PS versus PT1 abundance plots. Expanded TCRs were defined as absent before sensitization and observed at least eight times at the 2-week time point. Through fastp at Q25 and MiXCR, TCRdb rebuilt clones from the public reads, retaining in-frame beta chains. Entries are consolidated by CDR3 protein sequence, retaining the most common genes and DNA. These V and J calls rely on TCRdb rather than the paper's analysis. A total of 56,000 or so distinct CDR3 sequences appear in this sample, roughly 10% of them only once. The ten biggest clones cover roughly a tenth of the sample.

This sequence was found in a woman in her twenties or thirties with alopecia areata. Some clones in this sample may be carry-over from other donors' samples. The chain was built from TRBV20-1 and TRBJ1-2, and TRBD1 aligns with 8 junction nucleotides. The source material was whole blood, sampled in connection with sensitization to the hapten diphenylcyclopropenone (DPC). The CDR3 is CSAPRQGLGYTF. The DNA is TGCAGTGCTCCCAGACAGGGGCTAGGCTACACCTTC.